This TCR beta chain is from a study of human T cells and chemical hapten exposure. Across the study: Patients had diphenylcyclopropenone applied to the scalp weekly throughout the approximately 24-week study.

Time point given: pre-sensitization, week 0. Treatment meaning: therapeutic diphenylcyclopropenone sensitization with weekly scalp DPC. Every donor had alopecia and was 18 to 70 years old; all were suitable for DPC. For the library, individual cDNA molecules each received unique molecular identifiers. TCRdb ran MiXCR on the RACE reads and lists one entry per CDR3 protein. The sample includes tens of thousands of distinct CDR3 sequences, around a tenth of them seen just once. Study observations and caveats: Patch test score rose with PT1 expanded TCR count, significant at thresholds 8, 16 and 32, not 4.

Germline-derived CDR1 and CDR2 are SNHLY and FYNNEI. This CDR3 has 15 amino acids. J lost 2 bases, V lost 6 bases, and 6 bases had no gene match. This clonotype was seen at least ten times. The antigen is unknown. The sequencing here drew on whole blood, taken in connection with sensitization to the hapten diphenylcyclopropenone (DPC). The gene calls are TRBV2 and TRBJ2-3, with 9 bases lining up with TRBD1. The TCR was taken from a woman between 40 and 55 years old with alopecia areata. Some clones in this sample may be carry-over from other donors' samples. In nucleotides, the CDR3 is TGTGCCAGCAGCCGAGACAGGGGGTTCACAGATACGCAGTATTTT. It is translated as CASSRDRGFTDTQYF.